This T cell receptor (beta chain) was captured by sequencing in a study of beta chain features in type 1 diabetes. On the study more broadly: Age and gender were similar between patients and healthy donors, as were cell yields. General study points: Moderate yet significant TCRB CDR3 shortening was seen in Type 1 diabetes patients in all four CD4+ subsets.

CD45RO/CCR7/CD25/CD127/CD95/CD27 sorting isolated CD4+ naive, central memory, regulatory and stem cell-like memory cells. Every bit of the isolated RNA underwent reverse transcription, so sequencing read expressed TCRB transcripts. The protocol was immunoSEQ multiplex PCR, while the TCRdb copy is restricted to in-frame clones and leaves out a portion. The data show about 150,000 clones, around an eighth seen once. After removal of 0 bases from V and 2 bases from J, the junction contained 2 bases not matched to a gene. Germline CDR1 is SGHRS and CDR2 is YFSETQ. This CDR3 is 15 amino acids long. As concerns this clone: Antigen: not known.

Sequenced sample: central memory CD4+ T cells from blood. This TCR came from a man aged 18 to 29 with type 1 diabetes. The chain has TRBV5-1 and TRBJ2-5; 9 positions match TRBD2. CDR3 in DNA: TGCGCCAGCAGCTTGGGACTAGCGGTACAAGAGACCCAGTACTTC. Translating it yields CASSLGLAVQETQYF. Combining the CDR3 with reference TRBV5-1 and TRBJ2-5 gives the whole variable domain KAGVTQTPRYLIKTRGQQVTLSCSPISGHRSVSWYQQTPGQGLQFLFEYFSETQRNKGNFPGRFSGRQFSNSRSEMNVSTLELGDSALYLCASSLGLAVQETQYFGPGTRLLVL.